The clone carrying this T cell receptor (beta chain) was found a few times. Its specificity is unknown. Germline CDR1 reads MGHRA; CDR2 reads YSYEKL. The CDR3 covers 17 residues. Trimming stripped 0 bases from V and 3 bases from J, with 18 bases between. Researchers ran the PCR with 60 Vbeta and 13 Jbeta primers. Repertoires were generated with immunoSEQ multiplex PCR, while TCRdb's copy carries only in-frame clones and drops some. The sample carries about 140,000 clones, approximately 70% recorded once. Unrecorded for this donor was the CMV serostatus. The data were taken from a study of cytomegalovirus exposure and HLA in healthy donors. As for the study in general: The roughly 120 million unique TCR beta sequences, from some 170 million T cells, were found by an earlier analysis.

Study-wide findings and caveats: Most TCR beta V segments were productive about 90% or about 30% of the time in an earlier analysis. TCR beta chains numbering some 160 were designated cytomegalovirus-associated.

The chain is built from TRBV4-1 and TRBJ2-7; TRBD1 might be the D (5 bases). What was sequenced was PBMCs. This sequence originates from a human donor in good health. CDR3 sequence: CASSQDLTTVSYYEQYF. In DNA, the CDR3 is TGCGCCAGCAGCCAAGATCTAACGACAGTTTCCTACTACGAGCAGTACTTC.